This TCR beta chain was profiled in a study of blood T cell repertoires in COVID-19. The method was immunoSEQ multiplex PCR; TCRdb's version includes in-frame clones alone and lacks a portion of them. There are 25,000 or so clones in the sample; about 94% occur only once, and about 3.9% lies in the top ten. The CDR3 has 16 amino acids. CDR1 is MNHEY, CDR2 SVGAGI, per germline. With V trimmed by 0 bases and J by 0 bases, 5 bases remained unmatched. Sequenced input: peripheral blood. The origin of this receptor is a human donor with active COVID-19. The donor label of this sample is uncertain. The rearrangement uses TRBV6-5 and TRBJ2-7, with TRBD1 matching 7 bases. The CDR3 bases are TGTGCCAGCAGTTACTCCGTGACAGGGCCCTCCTACGAGCAGTACTTC. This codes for CASSYSVTGPSYEQYF.